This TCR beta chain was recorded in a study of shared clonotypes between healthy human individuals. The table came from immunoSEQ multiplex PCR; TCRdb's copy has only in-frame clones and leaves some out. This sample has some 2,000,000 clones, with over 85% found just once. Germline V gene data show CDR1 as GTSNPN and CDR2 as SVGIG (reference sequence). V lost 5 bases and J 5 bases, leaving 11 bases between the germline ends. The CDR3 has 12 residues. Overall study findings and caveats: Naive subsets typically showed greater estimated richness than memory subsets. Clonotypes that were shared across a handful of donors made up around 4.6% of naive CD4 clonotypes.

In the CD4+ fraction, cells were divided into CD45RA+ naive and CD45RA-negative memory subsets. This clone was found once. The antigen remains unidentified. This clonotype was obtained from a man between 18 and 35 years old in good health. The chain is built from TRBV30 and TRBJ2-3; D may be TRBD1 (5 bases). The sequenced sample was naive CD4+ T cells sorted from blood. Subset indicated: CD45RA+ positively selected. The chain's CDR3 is CAWGQGGDTQYF. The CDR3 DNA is TGTGCCTGGGGCCAGGGCGGAGATACGCAGTATTTT.